This T cell receptor (beta chain) was retrieved from a study of PD-1 blockade in mismatch repair-deficient tumors. Produced via immunoSEQ multiplex PCR; TCRdb's table is partial and in-frame only. The repertoire holds about 130,000 clones, with roughly 86% as singletons. The length of the CDR3 is 15 residues. CDR1 is MNHEY, CDR2 SMNVEV, per germline (reference sequence). V dropped 0 bases and J dropped 7 bases, with 16 bases sitting between them. Sample: peripheral blood, taken just under 74 weeks after starting pembrolizumab. The sequence came from an adult with mismatch repair-deficient cancer. This sequence joins TRBV27 and TRBJ2-7; D ambiguous. DNA of the CDR3: TGTGCCAGCAGTTTATCAGGATTCCGCCTAGGGGAGCAGTACTTC. This translates into CASSLSGFRLGEQYF.